The 18 T cell receptor beta chains presented below share a single source sample, sequenced in a study of CD8 T cells in Susac syndrome. The RNA, about 0.45 to 1 ug, was put through reverse transcription using random hexamers. Each CDR3 protein gets one entry after TCRdb re-called the immunoSEQ multiplex PCR reads with MiXCR. The table has 100,000 to 150,000 distinct CDR3 sequences, approximately 95% seen once. The sample taken for sequencing was CD8+ T cells from PBMCs. All receptors come from a human donor with multiple sclerosis.

This clonotype occurred once. V is TRBV19 and J is TRBJ1-5, with 12 bases fitting TRBD1. CDR1 LNHDA and CDR2 SQIVND come from the germline V gene (reference sequence). After removal of 5 bases from V and 6 bases from J, the junction contained 5 bases not matched to a gene. This CDR3 region has 15 residues. This CDR3 reads CASSWGQGASQPQHF. CDR3 bases: TGTGCCAGTAGTTGGGGACAGGGGGCATCTCAGCCCCAGCATTTT. The full variable domain, rest sourced from reference TRBV19 and TRBJ1-5, is DGGITQSPKYLFRKEGQNVTLSCEQNLNHDAMYWYRQDPGQGLRLIYYSQIVNDFQKGDIAEGYSVSREKKESFPLTVTSAQKNPTAFYLCASSWGQGASQPQHFGDGTRLSIL.

The rearrangement uses TRBV7-9 and TRBJ2-4; no clear D gene. CDR3 length: 14 amino acids. Germline V gives CDR1 SEHNR, CDR2 FQNEAQ (reference sequence). V lost 5 bases, J lost 9 bases, and 17 bases lay in between. CDR3 in DNA: TGTGCCAGCAGCCCCATTACAAGGGCAACCATTCAGTACTTC. Translated: CASSPITRATIQYF.

The chain is built from TRBV12-3 or TRBV12-4 and TRBJ2-7; D remains unclear. There are 11 residues in the CDR3. Between the trimmed V and J ends, which lost 6 bases and 9 bases, there was a span of 12 bases. CDR3 amino acids: CASSRELGQYF. Here the CDR3 DNA reads TGTGCCAGCAGCCGCGAGCTTGGGCAGTACTTC.

The rearrangement joins TRBV19 to TRBJ1-5; TRBD1 aligns across 10 bases. CDR1 LNHDA and CDR2 SQIVND come from the germline V gene (reference sequence). After removal of 5 bases from V and 3 bases from J, the junction contained 4 bases not matched to a gene. The CDR3 sequence is 15 residues long. The CDR3 bases are TGTGCCAGTAGTTGGGACAGGGGTCTCAATCAGCCCCAGCATTTT. Amino acid sequence: CASSWDRGLNQPQHF.

The chain is built from TRBV28 and TRBJ2-3; 9 nucleotides align to TRBD2. Trimming took 0 bases from V and 6 from J; bases not matched to a gene: 7. The length of the CDR3 is 16 residues. Germline assignment: CDR1 MDHEN and CDR2 SYDVKM. This CDR3 is CASSLWSGGTSDTQYF. Written as DNA, the CDR3 is TGTGCCAGCAGTTTATGGAGCGGGGGGACCTCGGATACGCAGTATTTT.

The rearrangement uses TRBV24-1 and TRBJ1-2, with D unclear. V lost 4 bases to trimming and J lost 5 bases, with 13 bases between them. The CDR3 loop spans 14 amino acids. Germline CDR1 is KGHDR and CDR2 is SFDVKD. The CDR3 protein is CATSDLRTAYGYTF. In nucleotides, the CDR3 is TGTGCCACCAGTGACCTCAGGACGGCTTATGGCTACACCTTC.

J is TRBJ1-5 and V is TRBV27; the match to TRBD1 covers 9 bases. V trimming: 3 bases; J trimming: 5 bases; junction bases outside the gene matches: 8. CDR3 length: 16 amino acids. Germline values: CDR1 MNHEY, CDR2 SMNVEV (reference sequence). CDR3 protein: CASSFSGQGTHQPQHF. DNA of the CDR3: TGTGCCAGCAGTTTTTCGGGACAGGGTACTCATCAGCCCCAGCATTTT.

This chain links TRBV15 with TRBJ1-2, with 7 positions matching TRBD1. The J segment lost 5 bases and the V segment lost 0 bases, leaving 9 bases of the junction unmatched. Germline V gene lookup returns CDR1 LNHNV and CDR2 YYDKDF (reference sequence). This CDR3 has 16 residues. The CDR3 nucleotides read TGTGCCACCAGCAGAGATCGACTAGACAGGGTTTATGGCTACACCTTC. It is translated as CATSRDRLDRVYGYTF.

The gene calls are TRBV30 and TRBJ2-7; 8 positions agree with TRBD1. CDR1 is GTSNPN, CDR2 SVGIG, per germline (reference sequence). The CDR3 consists of 13 residues. V dropped 2 bases and J dropped 6; count of bases not matched to a gene: 6. CDR3 amino acids: CAWSWTGTREQYF. The CDR3 DNA sequence: TGTGCCTGGAGTTGGACAGGGACGCGCGAGCAGTACTTC.

The chain combines TRBV12-3 or TRBV12-4 with TRBJ1-1, with 7 bases fitting TRBD1. The CDR3 extends over 15 amino acids. J lost 5 bases, V lost 5 bases, and 11 bases had no gene match. CDR3 residues: CASSHGPGGWTEAFF. In nucleotides, the CDR3 is TGTGCCAGCAGTCATGGGCCAGGGGGGTGGACTGAAGCTTTCTTT.

The rearrangement joins TRBV20-1 to TRBJ2-7, with D perhaps matching TRBD2 (5 bases). Germline V lookup: CDR1 DFQATT, CDR2 SNEGSKA (reference sequence). V was clipped by 5 bases and J by 0 bases, with 20 bases between them. This CDR3 has 16 residues. CDR3 in DNA: TGCAGTGCTTTACCCATTGTCACGGGATCCTCCTACGAGCAGTACTTC. Translation: CSALPIVTGSSYEQYF.

This chain links TRBV23-1 with TRBJ2-5; D is unclear. TRBV23-1 is reported as an ORF; its role is uncertain. V lost 4 bases, J lost 4 bases, and 16 bases lay in between. CDR3 size: 15 residues. The CDR3 loop is CASSLYRKGGETQYF. CDR3 in DNA: TGCGCCAGCAGTCTTTATAGAAAGGGTGGAGAGACCCAGTACTTC.

The chain is built from TRBV12-3 or TRBV12-4 and TRBJ2-6; D remains ambiguous. The CDR3 loop spans 16 amino acids. Trimming shortened V by 8 bases and J by 2 bases, and 16 bases separated the two germline ends. The CDR3 DNA sequence: TGTGCCAGCTGCTCCTCCCCCCGGACTGGGGCCAACGTCCTGACTTTC. Protein product: CASCSSPRTGANVLTF.

This clonotype was counted a few times. The chain carries TRBV2 and TRBJ2-2; a weak D match, TRBD2 (6 bases). Germline loops: CDR1 SNHLY, CDR2 FYNNEI. With 7 bases removed from V and 5 bases from J, the gap between germline ends came to 11 bases. This CDR3 has 13 amino acids. CDR3 region: CASTERGTGELFF. DNA for the CDR3: TGTGCCAGCACCGAACGGGGGACCGGGGAGCTGTTTTTT.

This rearrangement joins TRBV29-1 to TRBJ1-2; D possibly corresponds to TRBD1 (5 bases). Germline lookup yields CDR1 SQVTM and CDR2 ANQGSEA. Trimming stripped 4 bases from V and 7 bases from J, with 10 bases between. This CDR3 has 11 amino acids. The CDR3 loop reads CSVVREGGYTF. Here the CDR3 DNA reads TGCAGCGTTGTCAGGGAGGGTGGCTACACCTTC.

The chain uses TRBV19 and TRBJ2-2; D possibly corresponds to TRBD1 (6 bases). Between the trimmed V and J ends, which lost 8 bases and 7 bases, there was a span of 8 bases. This CDR3 has 11 amino acids. The germline gives CDR1 LNHDA, CDR2 SQIVND (reference sequence). For the CDR3, the DNA is TGTGCCAGTGTCAGGGGCGGGGAGCTGTTTTTT. Its protein is CASVRGGELFF.

The genes are TRBV28 and TRBJ2-5; D gene ambiguous. Germline CDR1 MDHEN, CDR2 SYDVKM. V was cut by 7 bases and J by 5 bases, with 14 bases left in between. The CDR3 totals 13 residues. CDR3 nucleotide sequence: TGTGCCAGCAAGTACCATTCCGGCGAGACCCAGTACTTC. Encoded protein: CASKYHSGETQYF.

The V and J genes are TRBV13 and TRBJ2-5; D may be TRBD1 (5 bases). Trimming removed 5 bases from V and 5 bases from J, with 9 bases in between. This CDR3 is 12 amino acids long. Germline V lookup: CDR1 PRHDT, CDR2 FYEKMQ (reference sequence). Here the CDR3 reads CASSRGAETQYF. The CDR3 DNA reads as TGTGCCAGCAGCAGGGGTGCGGAGACCCAGTACTTC.